The T cell receptor (beta chain) under discussion was sequenced for a study of T-cell reconstitution after alpha-beta-depleted transplantation in children. TCRbeta library construction was performed incorporating unique molecular identifiers. MiXCR, applied by TCRdb to the PCR reads, yields one record per CDR3 protein. Of under 750,000 distinct CDR3 sequences in the sample, under 30% were seen once. Study results and limitations: By one year post-transplant, T-cell counts and diversity largely arose from T cells that were newly produced.

For this clonotype: Its antigen is currently unknown.

Sequencing used PBMCs, mostly from graft donor cells, obtained 360 days after TCRalphabeta/CD19-depleted stem cell transplant. This clonotype was sampled from a boy under two years old who had a stem cell transplant for acute myeloid leukemia, so the T cells may come from the graft donor.

CDR3 sequence reads: CASSSGLAGGVGELFF. The CDR3 DNA follows: TGTGCCAGCAGCTCCGGACTAGCGGGGGGGGTCGGGGAGCTGTTTTTT. The chain employs TRBV5-5 and TRBJ2-2; 15 positions agree with TRBD2. Per germline, CDR1 SGHKS and CDR2 YYEKEE (reference sequence). With 3 bases clipped from V and 7 bases from J, the junction kept 4 bases outside the gene matches. There are 16 residues in the CDR3.